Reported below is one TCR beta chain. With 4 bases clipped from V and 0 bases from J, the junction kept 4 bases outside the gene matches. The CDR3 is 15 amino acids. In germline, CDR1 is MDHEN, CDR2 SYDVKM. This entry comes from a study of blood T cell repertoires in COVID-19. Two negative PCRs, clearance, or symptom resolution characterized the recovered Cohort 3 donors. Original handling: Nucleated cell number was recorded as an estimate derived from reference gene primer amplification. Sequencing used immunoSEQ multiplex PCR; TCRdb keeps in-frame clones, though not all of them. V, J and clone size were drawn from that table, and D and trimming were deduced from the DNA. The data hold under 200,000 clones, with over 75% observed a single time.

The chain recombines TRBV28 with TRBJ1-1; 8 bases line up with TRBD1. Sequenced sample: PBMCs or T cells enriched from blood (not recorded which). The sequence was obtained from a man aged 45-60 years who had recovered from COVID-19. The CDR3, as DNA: TGTGCCAGCAGTTCATCGGACAGGGTGAACACTGAAGCTTTCTTT. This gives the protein CASSSSDRVNTEAFF.